These 16 T cell receptor beta chains came from one sample sequenced in a study of cytomegalovirus exposure and HLA in healthy donors. PCR used 60 Vbeta primers and 13 Jbeta primers. Profiling relied on immunoSEQ multiplex PCR, and the TCRdb table lists in-frame clones only, not all of them. In the table there are 150,000 to 200,000 clones, roughly four fifths of which are singletons. The material sequenced was PBMCs. The source of these receptors is a girl aged 5 to 17 in good health and CMV-seropositive.

For the CDR3, the DNA is TGTGCCAGCAGAAGCCTCGCGGGGACTGAAGCTTTCTTT. It encodes CASRSLAGTEAFF. The rearrangement uses TRBV2 and TRBJ1-1; no firm D call. Germline lookup yields CDR1 SNHLY and CDR2 FYNNEI. CDR3 size: 13 residues. V dropped 6 bases and J dropped 5 bases, with 13 bases sitting between them.

The chain joins TRBV5-5 to TRBJ1-1; D is possibly TRBD1 (6 bases). Germline CDR1 reads SGHKS; CDR2 reads YYEKEE (reference sequence). V lost 1 base and J 0 bases, leaving 10 bases between the germline ends. The CDR3 consists of 15 residues. The CDR3 sequence: CASSLFGQLNTEAFF. For the CDR3, the DNA is TGTGCCAGCAGCTTGTTCGGACAGCTGAACACTGAAGCTTTCTTT.

This sequence joins TRBV10-3 and TRBJ1-1; D remains ambiguous. V shed 0 bases and J shed 7 bases, with 12 bases lying between them. CDR3 length equals 14 residues. Germline values: CDR1 ENHRY, CDR2 SYGVKD. CDR3 sequence: CAISESQAAHEAFF. The CDR3 coding sequence is TGTGCCATCAGTGAGTCTCAGGCCGCCCATGAAGCTTTCTTT.

This clone was found once. This CDR3 is CASSLSPRGAEGYTF. As DNA, the CDR3 is TGTGCCAGCAGTTTATCCCCCCGGGGGGCGGAAGGCTACACCTTC. V gene TRBV27 combines with J gene TRBJ1-2; weak D call: TRBD1 (6 bases). The CDR3 runs to 15 residues. V shed 0 bases and J shed 8 bases, with 16 bases lying between them. Germline V gene lookup returns CDR1 MNHEY and CDR2 SMNVEV (reference sequence).

The chain uses TRBV11-3 and TRBJ1-5; D is undetermined. The CDR3 runs 16 residues. Trimming cost V 0 bases and J 6 bases, with 15 bases left between them. Germline values: CDR1 SGHNT, CDR2 YENEEA. DNA for the CDR3: TGTGCCAGCAGCTTAGATCGGGCGGCGGGGATTCAGCCCCAGCATTTT. Its protein product is CASSLDRAAGIQPQHF.

The chain joins TRBV5-5 to TRBJ1-1; 8 bases map to TRBD1. The ends lost 2 bases at V and 5 bases at J; junction bases unmatched: 8. Per the germline V gene, CDR1 is SGHKS and CDR2 is YYEKEE (reference sequence). The CDR3 extends over 15 amino acids. The CDR3 sequence: CASSFGDRGGTEAFF. The CDR3 nucleotides are TGTGCCAGCAGCTTTGGCGACAGGGGAGGTACTGAAGCTTTCTTT.

This clone was seen a handful of times. The chain employs TRBV5-1 and TRBJ1-4, with D perhaps matching TRBD1 (5 bases). With 4 bases removed from V and 6 bases from J, the gap between germline ends came to 13 bases. This CDR3 is built from 14 residues. Germline CDR1 SGHRS, CDR2 YFSETQ. CDR3 DNA: TGCGCCAGCAGCGCCGGAGGGGCGGATGAAAAACTGTTTTTT. Translation gives CASSAGGADEKLFF.

This chain joins TRBV20-1 and TRBJ2-5; 8 bases are shared with TRBD1. The J call is in doubt because the DNA end fits TRBJ2-7 better. The length of the CDR3 is 11 residues. Germline CDR1 and CDR2: DFQATT and SNEGSKA (reference sequence). For the CDR3, the DNA is TGCAGTGCTCTACAGGGGGACGAGCAGTACTTC. Amino acid sequence: CSALQGDEQYF.

The rearrangement uses TRBV5-8 and TRBJ2-5; TRBD2 is a possible D gene (6 bases). The V end lost 0 bases, the J end lost 4 bases, and 10 bases lay between the germline ends. The CDR3 spans 14 residues. Germline CDR1 SGHTS, CDR2 YDEGEE. DNA for the CDR3: TGTGCCAGCAGCTTGGTTCGGGGGAGAGAGACCCAGTACTTC. Amino acids: CASSLVRGRETQYF. The full variable domain, rest sourced from reference TRBV5-8 and TRBJ2-5, is EAGVTQSPTHLIKTRGQQATLRCSPISGHTSVYWYQQALGLGLQFLLWYDEGEERNRGNFPPRFSGRQFPNYSSELNVNALELEDSALYLCASSLVRGRETQYFGPGTRLLVL.

The chain couples TRBV10-3 to TRBJ1-5, with unresolved D. CDR3 length: 14 amino acids. V lost 10 bases and J 2 bases, leaving 15 bases between the germline ends. CDR1 and CDR2 from the germline V gene are ENHRY and SYGVKD. The CDR3 sequence: CATQAVLGNQPQHF. The CDR3, as DNA: TGTGCCACCCAAGCGGTTCTGGGCAATCAGCCCCAGCATTTT.

The CDR3 DNA reads as TGTGCCAGCAGTGCCCGGACAGAGGGTGGCTACACCTTC. Its translation: CASSARTEGGYTF. The gene calls are TRBV2 and TRBJ1-2; a weak D match, TRBD1 (6 bases). V dropped 4 bases and J dropped 7 bases, with 13 bases sitting between them. Germline loops: CDR1 SNHLY, CDR2 FYNNEI. This CDR3 region has 13 residues.

The genes are TRBV7-9 and TRBJ2-5; D perhaps matches TRBD2 (6 bases). Germline CDR1 and CDR2: SEHNR and FQNEAQ (reference sequence). CDR3 length: 15 amino acids. Trimming shortened V by 7 bases and J by 4 bases, and 19 bases separated the two germline ends. The CDR3 nucleotides are TGTGCCAGCATCCTTAGGGCGGGGCCGGGAGAGACCCAGTACTTC. Translation gives CASILRAGPGETQYF.

The rearrangement links TRBV19 to TRBJ1-2, with a weak D call TRBD1 (6 bases). Germline lookup yields CDR1 LNHDA and CDR2 SQIVND (reference sequence). This CDR3 comprises 14 residues. V was clipped by 3 bases and J by 5 bases, with 13 bases between them. CDR3 amino acids: CASSIAPGQYGYTF. The CDR3 coding sequence is TGTGCCAGTAGTATCGCCCCCGGACAGTATGGCTACACCTTC.

The chain uses TRBV15 and TRBJ2-5; D uncertain. CDR1 LNHNV and CDR2 YYDKDF come from the germline V gene (reference sequence). The CDR3 is made up of 14 amino acids. V lost 1 base and J 1 base, leaving 7 bases between the germline ends. The CDR3 protein is CATSRGAIQETQYF. CDR3 coding DNA: TGTGCCACCAGCAGAGGGGCCATCCAAGAGACCCAGTACTTC. The full variable domain, with the rest looked up from reference TRBV15 and TRBJ2-5, is DAMVIQNPRYQVTQFGKPVTLSCSQTLNHNVMYWYQQKSSQAPKLLFHYYDKDFNNEADTPDNFQSRRPNTSFCFLDIRSPGLGDTAMYLCATSRGAIQETQYFGPGTRLLVL.

The chain has TRBV5-4 and TRBJ1-2; a possible D gene is TRBD1 (6 bases). The ends were cut back, 1 base at V and 6 bases at J, with 25 bases in the middle. This CDR3 region has 18 residues. Looked up from germline, CDR1 is SGHNT and CDR2 is YYREEE (reference sequence). In DNA, the CDR3 is TGTGCCAGCAGCTTGTGGAGTCCCAAGGTCCCAGAGGGGGATGGCTACACCTTC. It codes for CASSLWSPKVPEGDGYTF.

This clone was picked up a small number of times. V usage is TRBV30 and J usage is TRBJ2-7; D not resolved. There are 11 residues in the CDR3. Between the trimmed V and J ends, which lost 3 bases and 4 bases, there was a span of 7 bases. Germline V CDR1 and CDR2: GTSNPN, SVGIG (reference sequence). CDR3 amino acids: CAWRSTYEQYF. CDR3 coding DNA: TGTGCCTGGAGGTCAACATACGAGCAGTACTTC.